This TCR beta chain was recorded in a study of identical twins. General study results and limits: Insertions were reduced in abundant cord blood beta clonotypes but not in memory repertoires. The models systematically underestimated how much out-of-frame TCR alpha was shared in monozygotic twins. A cross-sectional statistical analysis, not follow-up of the same donors, supported the conclusions.

TCRdb redid the calling of the 5' RACE reads with MiXCR, one entry per CDR3 protein. The profile shows 420,000 or so distinct CDR3 sequences, about 18% of them singletons. Points on this clonotype: Its target is unknown.

The CDR3 runs 13 residues. Germline V CDR1 and CDR2: MNHEY, SVGEGT. V was shortened by 10 bases and J by 5 bases, with 18 bases between the two germline ends. V and J are TRBV6-2 or TRBV6-3 and TRBJ2-7; D tentatively fits TRBD1 or TRBD2 (6 bases each). Sample: naive T cells sorted from blood. The clonotype originates from a man aged 50 or older in good health. The CDR3 loop is CATTDRRGDEQYF. CDR3 DNA sequence: TGTGCCACAACCGACAGGAGGGGAGACGAGCAGTACTTC.